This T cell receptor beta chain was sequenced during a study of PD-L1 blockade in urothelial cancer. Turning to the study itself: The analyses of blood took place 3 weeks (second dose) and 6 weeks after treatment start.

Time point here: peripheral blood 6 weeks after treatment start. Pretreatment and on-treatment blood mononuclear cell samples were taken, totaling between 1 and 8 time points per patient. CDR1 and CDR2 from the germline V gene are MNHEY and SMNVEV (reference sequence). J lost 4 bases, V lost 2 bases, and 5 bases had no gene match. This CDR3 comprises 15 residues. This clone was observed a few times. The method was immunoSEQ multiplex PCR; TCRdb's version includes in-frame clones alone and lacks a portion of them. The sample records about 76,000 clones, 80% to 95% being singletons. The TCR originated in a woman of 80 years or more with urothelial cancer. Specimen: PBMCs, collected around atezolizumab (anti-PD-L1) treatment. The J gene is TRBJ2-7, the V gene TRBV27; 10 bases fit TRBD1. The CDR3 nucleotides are TGTGCCAGCAGTTTAAGTGACAGGGGGCTTTACGAGCAGTACTTC. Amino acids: CASSLSDRGLYEQYF.